The 16 T cell receptor beta chains below all came from one sample that was sequenced in a study of T cells in Graves' hyperthyroidism and ophthalmopathy. Amplification of TCR beta CDR3 regions used RNA as the template. A set of HTBI primers served as the primers for a first-round RT-PCR of the TCR CDR3. In TCRdb, the multiplex PCR reads were re-called with MiXCR into one record per CDR3 protein. This table has hundreds of thousands of distinct CDR3 sequences, around 15% appearing once. The sequenced sample was blood. Receptors were obtained from a woman aged 50 to 60 with Graves' ophthalmopathy.

The V and J genes are TRBV19 and TRBJ2-7; TRBD2 might be the D (5 bases). CDR1 is LNHDA and CDR2 is SQIVND in the germline V gene (reference sequence). Trimming pared 7 bases from V and 3 bases from J, leaving 13 bases between. CDR3 size: 13 residues. The chain's CDR3 is CASTKPGNYEQYF. CDR3 DNA sequence: TGTGCCAGTACCAAACCCGGGAACTACGAGCAGTACTTC.

This clonotype was counted at least ten times. The V gene is TRBV20-1, the J gene TRBJ2-1; weak D call: TRBD1 (6 bases). The V end lost 6 bases, the J end lost 6 bases, and 18 bases lay between the germline ends. CDR1 is DFQATT, CDR2 SNEGSKA, per germline (reference sequence). The CDR3 sequence is 14 residues long. CDR3 sequence: CSAERAGVPNEQFF. CDR3 sequence (DNA): TGCAGTGCCGAGAGGGCAGGGGTGCCCAATGAGCAGTTCTTC.

This clonotype appeared many times. The chain employs TRBV29-1 and TRBJ2-7; the D gene is possibly TRBD1 (7 bases). V was trimmed by 0 bases and J by 7 bases, leaving 22 bases between them. This CDR3 is 16 amino acids long. Germline-derived CDR1 and CDR2 are SQVTM and ANQGSEA. The CDR3 loop is CSVEDLRDSLAGEQYF. The CDR3 DNA is TGCAGCGTTGAAGATTTGAGGGACAGTTTGGCGGGGGAGCAGTACTTC.

This clonotype has a handful of counts. V is TRBV9 and J is TRBJ1-1, with a tentative D call TRBD1 (5 bases). This CDR3 has 16 amino acids. Germline CDR1 SGDLS, CDR2 YYNGEE. Trimming removed 4 bases at V and 0 bases at J, with 16 bases between. CDR3 nucleotide sequence: TGTGCCAGCAGCATAAGCCCTGACAGCATGAACACTGAAGCTTTCTTT. This encodes CASSISPDSMNTEAFF.

In this sample, this clonotype turned up many times. The rearrangement links TRBV3-1 to TRBJ2-4; a possible D gene is TRBD1 (6 bases). Germline values: CDR1 LGHDT, CDR2 YNNKEL (reference sequence). The CDR3 contains 18 residues. V shed 5 bases and J shed 0 bases, with 20 bases lying between them. Here the CDR3 reads CASSDRTGSGLAKNIQYF. The CDR3 DNA follows: TGTGCCAGCAGCGATCGAACAGGGAGCGGTTTAGCCAAAAACATTCAGTACTTC.

This clonotype was detected many times. This chain links TRBV29-1 with TRBJ2-1, with D possibly TRBD1 on 5 matching bases. The V end was cut by 5 bases, the J end by 9 bases, with 20 bases between. The CDR3 has 14 residues. Germline values: CDR1 SQVTM, CDR2 ANQGSEA. The CDR3 bases are TGCAGCGTTCTCGAGTCCCTTGGGGCATTTGAGCAGTTCTTC. This codes for CSVLESLGAFEQFF.

This clonotype showed up just a few times. The V call is TRBV25-1, the J call TRBJ1-4; possibly TRBD1 for D (6 bases). This CDR3 has 15 residues. The V gene's germline CDR1 is MGHDK and CDR2 SYGVNS. Trimming shortened V by 2 bases and J by 3 bases, and 10 bases separated the two germline ends. The CDR3 bases are TGTGCCAGCAGTGAAGGGGGCGCAGCTAATGAAAAACTGTTTTTT. Protein: CASSEGGAANEKLFF.

This clonotype has at least ten counts. The chain has TRBV28 and TRBJ1-5, with D unresolved. Germline V CDR1 and CDR2: MDHEN, SYDVKM. Trimming removed 8 bases at V and 4 bases at J, with 18 bases between. There are 15 residues in the CDR3. CDR3 DNA sequence: TGTGCCAGCGCTACAAGGTCCAGACTAAATCAGCCCCAGCATTTT. It yields the protein CASATRSRLNQPQHF.

The rearrangement links TRBV12-3 or TRBV12-4 to TRBJ2-7, with 12 bases matching TRBD1. This CDR3 is 16 amino acids long. V gave up 5 bases and J gave up 3 bases; unmatched junction bases: 8. The CDR3 coding sequence is TGTGCCAGCAGTCACCCCGGGACAGGGGGCGTCTACGAGCAGTACTTC. Amino acid sequence: CASSHPGTGGVYEQYF.

This chain joins TRBV12-3 or TRBV12-4 and TRBJ1-2; TRBD1 matches 9 bases. The CDR3 is 14 residues long. The junction had 9 bases not matched to a gene; V was cut back by 6 bases and J by 7 bases. CDR3 sequence (DNA): TGTGCCAGCAGGAAGAACCGGGACAGGGTTGGCTACACCTTC. Translation: CASRKNRDRVGYTF.

V and J are TRBV5-1 and TRBJ2-7; TRBD1 matches 8 bases. The ends lost 3 bases at V and 7 bases at J; junction bases unmatched: 9. Germline values: CDR1 SGHRS, CDR2 YFSETQ. The CDR3 is made up of 14 amino acids. CDR3 loop: CASSSGDRPGEQYF. The CDR3 DNA reads TGCGCCAGCAGCTCAGGGGACAGGCCAGGGGAGCAGTACTTC. The whole variable domain, filled in from reference TRBV5-1 and TRBJ2-7, reads KAGVTQTPRYLIKTRGQQVTLSCSPISGHRSVSWYQQTPGQGLQFLFEYFSETQRNKGNFPGRFSGRQFSNSRSEMNVSTLELGDSALYLCASSSGDRPGEQYFGPGTRLTVT.

This clonotype has only a few counts. The chain carries TRBV6-1 and TRBJ1-3; 9 nucleotides align to TRBD1. The CDR3 consists of 15 residues. The germline CDR1 and CDR2 sequences are MNHNS and SASEGT. The junction had 8 bases not matched to a gene; V was cut back by 7 bases and J by 4 bases. The CDR3 sequence is CASTRRDRAGNTIYF. In DNA, the CDR3 is TGTGCCAGCACCAGAAGGGACAGGGCGGGAAACACCATATATTTT.

This clonotype showed up just a few times. A read error may explain this, as a much larger clone is one base away. The rearrangement links TRBV27 to TRBJ2-1; the D gene is possibly TRBD2 (6 bases). Trimming shortened V by 5 bases and J by 3 bases, and 11 bases separated the two germline ends. In germline, CDR1 is MNHEY, CDR2 SMNVEV (reference sequence). This CDR3 region has 14 residues. The CDR3: CASSGDWGYNEQFF. In nucleotides, the CDR3 is TGTGCCAGCAGTGGGGACTGGGGCTACAATGAGCAGTTCTTC.

The chain links TRBV19 to TRBJ2-3; 8 bases map to TRBD1. The ends lost 4 bases at V and 2 bases at J; junction bases unmatched: 14. Per germline, CDR1 LNHDA and CDR2 SQIVND (reference sequence). This CDR3 contains 18 residues. For the CDR3, the DNA is TGTGCCAGTAGTAAAACGATGCGACAGGGGATAATCACAGATACGCAGTATTTT. Residues: CASSKTMRQGIITDTQYF.

This sequence joins TRBV28 and TRBJ1-4, with D uncertain. Germline V gene lookup returns CDR1 MDHEN and CDR2 SYDVKM. The CDR3 runs to 15 residues. Trimming removed 5 bases from V and 7 bases from J, with 17 bases in between. The CDR3 is CASSPLGIEGEKLFF. The CDR3 region has the DNA TGTGCCAGCAGTCCGCTGGGAATAGAGGGTGAAAAACTGTTTTTT.

This clonotype has ten or more counts. The chain recombines TRBV20-1 with TRBJ2-1; 10 bases are a match to TRBD2. CDR3 length: 13 amino acids. V gave up 2 bases and J gave up 7 bases; unmatched junction bases: 2. CDR1 is DFQATT, CDR2 SNEGSKA, per germline (reference sequence). Here the CDR3 DNA reads TGCAGTGCTAGACTAGCGGGAGAGAATGAGCAGTTCTTC. Its translation is CSARLAGENEQFF.